This entry describes one T cell receptor (beta chain). Its antigen is not identified. This sample is drawn from a study of OX40 agonist ivuxolimab in advanced cancers. General study results and limits: More expanded clones were seen, on average, in CD8+ T cells than in CD4+.

Some clones are missing from TCRdb's copy, which holds only in-frame ones; the method was immunoSEQ multiplex PCR. The table lists some 95,000 clones, around nine tenths of them singletons. CDR1 and CDR2 (germline): MDHEN, SYDVKM. The V and J ends lost 3 bases and 4 bases, in that order; junction bases with no gene match: 3. The CDR3 has 14 amino acids. The rearrangement links TRBV28 to TRBJ2-7, with TRBD2 matching over 10 bases. Sequenced here: CD4+ or CD8+ T cells sorted from blood, sampled in a trial of the OX40 agonist ivuxolimab. The sequence was collected from an adult with an advanced solid tumor such as melanoma, head and neck, liver or kidney cancer. The CDR3 region is CASSLGTSAYEQYF. The CDR3 coding sequence is TGTGCCAGCAGTTTGGGGACTAGCGCGTACGAGCAGTACTTC.